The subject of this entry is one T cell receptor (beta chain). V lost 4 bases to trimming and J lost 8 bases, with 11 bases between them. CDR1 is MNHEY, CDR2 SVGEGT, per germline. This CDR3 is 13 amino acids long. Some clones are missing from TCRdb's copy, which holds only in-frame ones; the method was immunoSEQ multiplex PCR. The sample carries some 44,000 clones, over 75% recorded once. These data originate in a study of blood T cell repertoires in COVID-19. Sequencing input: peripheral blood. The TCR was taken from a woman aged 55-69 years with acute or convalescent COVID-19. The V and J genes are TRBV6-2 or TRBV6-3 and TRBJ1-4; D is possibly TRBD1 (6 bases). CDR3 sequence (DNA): TGTGCCAGCAGTTTCGGGACAAGGGAAAAACTGTTTTTT. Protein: CASSFGTREKLFF.